The 30 T cell receptor beta chains presented below share a single source sample, sequenced in a study of cytomegalovirus exposure and HLA in healthy donors. Here immunoSEQ multiplex PCR was the method, and the copy in TCRdb shows in-frame clones only, minus some. The sample lists 200,000 to 300,000 clones; approximately 86% were seen once. The sequenced sample consisted of PBMCs. The receptors were gathered from a woman younger than 45 in good health and CMV-seropositive.

This clone showed up just a few times. The rearrangement links TRBV28 to TRBJ1-2; maybe TRBD1 (5 bases). This CDR3 has 14 amino acids. V shed 5 bases and J shed 4 bases, with 14 bases lying between them. Looked up from germline, CDR1 is MDHEN and CDR2 is SYDVKM. The CDR3 nucleotides read TGTGCCAGCAGTGCGGCGGGGCGAAGCTATGGCTACACCTTC. This codes for CASSAAGRSYGYTF.

CDR3 protein: CASGVYNEQFF. In DNA form, the CDR3 reads TGTGCCAGCGGAGTTTACAATGAGCAGTTCTTC. The chain combines TRBV27 with TRBJ2-1; D is undetermined. V lost 8 bases and J lost 4, with 6 bases in between. The CDR3 runs 11 residues. Per the germline V gene, CDR1 is MNHEY and CDR2 is SMNVEV (reference sequence).

This chain joins TRBV5-4 and TRBJ1-2; 9 bases map to TRBD1. Looked up from germline, CDR1 is SGHNT and CDR2 is YYREEE (reference sequence). The CDR3 covers 15 residues. Unmatched junction bases numbered 7, after V lost 4 bases and J lost 3 bases. The CDR3 loop is CASSAITGGDYGYTF. CDR3 nucleotide sequence: TGTGCCAGCAGCGCAATTACAGGGGGCGACTATGGCTACACCTTC.

The V and J genes are TRBV7-8 and TRBJ1-2, with 8 bases fitting TRBD1. CDR1 is SGHVS, CDR2 FQNEAQ, per germline. J was trimmed by 10 bases and V by 4 bases; bases with no gene match: 14. CDR3 length: 15 amino acids. CDR3 residues: CASSSTPGQVFDYTF. The CDR3 coding sequence is TGTGCCAGCAGCTCTACGCCGGGACAGGTTTTCGACTACACCTTC. Variable domain in full (rest from reference TRBV7-8 and TRBJ1-2): GAGVSQSPRYKVAKRGQDVALRCDPISGHVSLFWYQQALGQGPEFLTYFQNEAQLDKSGLPSDRFFAERPEGSVSTLKIQRTQQEDSAVYLCASSSTPGQVFDYTFGSGTRLTVV.

The chain is built from TRBV4-1 and TRBJ1-2, with unresolved D. V gave up 0 bases and J gave up 8 bases, with 4 bases separating them. Germline V lookup: CDR1 MGHRA, CDR2 YSYEKL. This CDR3 contains 11 residues. CDR3 region: CASSQDAGYTF. CDR3 nucleotide sequence: TGCGCCAGCAGCCAAGATGCGGGCTACACCTTC.

The DNA for the CDR3 is TGCGCCAGCAGCTCCCTAACTAGCGGCTCCTACAATGAGCAGTTCTTC. Translating it yields CASSSLTSGSYNEQFF. This chain joins TRBV5-1 and TRBJ2-1, with TRBD2 identical over 8 bases. CDR1 and CDR2 (germline): SGHRS, YFSETQ. Germline trimming cut 3 bases from V and 0 bases from J; bases unmatched to any gene: 5. The CDR3 covers 16 residues.

V and J are TRBV5-1 and TRBJ1-1; the D gene is possibly TRBD1 (6 bases). Deletions cut 4 bases from V and 0 bases from J, with 13 bases between. This CDR3 region has 15 residues. Per the germline V gene, CDR1 is SGHRS and CDR2 is YFSETQ. The CDR3: CASSVEGTMNTEAFF. CDR3 nucleotide sequence: TGCGCCAGCAGCGTGGAAGGGACAATGAACACTGAAGCTTTCTTT.

The chain recombines TRBV11-3 with TRBJ2-1; tentatively, D is TRBD2 (6 bases). CDR3 length: 15 amino acids. Germline CDR1 reads SGHNT; CDR2 reads YENEEA. The V and J ends lost 1 base and 4 bases respectively, with 11 bases between them. The CDR3 spells CASSLGGDFYNEQFF. Here the CDR3 DNA reads TGTGCCAGCAGCTTAGGGGGGGACTTTTACAATGAGCAGTTCTTC.

The gene calls are TRBV25-1 and TRBJ1-1, with a possible D match to TRBD1 (6 bases). V shed 1 base and J shed 5 bases, with 8 bases lying between them. There are 13 residues in the CDR3. Per the germline V gene, CDR1 is MGHDK and CDR2 is SYGVNS. The CDR3 DNA follows: TGTGCCAGCAGTGAATTGGGGGCGACTGAAGCTTTCTTT. It specifies CASSELGATEAFF.

The chain uses TRBV27 and TRBJ2-7; 9 bases align to TRBD2. This CDR3 contains 19 residues. Germline V gene sequence: CDR1 MNHEY, CDR2 SMNVEV (reference sequence). J gave up 3 bases and V 3 bases, and 18 bases lay outside the gene matches. CDR3 residues: CASSFSSGVGGRAVYEQYF. The CDR3 coding sequence is TGTGCCAGCAGTTTCTCCTCAGGAGTGGGCGGGAGGGCGGTCTACGAGCAGTACTTC.

A word on this clone: In the same sample, other DNA sequences code for this CDR3. V and J are TRBV28 and TRBJ1-2, with 9 bases matching TRBD1. The CDR3 runs to 14 residues. V shed 3 bases, J shed 3 bases, and the junction held 2 bases outside the gene matches. Germline CDR1 reads MDHEN; CDR2 reads SYDVKM. CDR3 residues: CASSLGQGHYGYTF. In DNA form, the CDR3 reads TGTGCCAGCAGTTTGGGACAGGGACACTATGGCTACACCTTC.

The chain is built from TRBV4-1 and TRBJ2-3; TRBD2 agrees at 7 bases. The CDR3 extends over 16 amino acids. Germline CDR1 is MGHRA and CDR2 is YSYEKL. V shed 0 bases, J shed 0 bases, and the junction held 3 bases outside the gene matches. The CDR3 DNA follows: TGCGCCAGCAGCCAAGAAGCGGGGATGAGCACAGATACGCAGTATTTT. Translated: CASSQEAGMSTDTQYF.

This clone was seen just once. The rearrangement uses TRBV5-1 and TRBJ2-1; possibly TRBD1 for D (6 bases). Trimming took off 7 bases at V and 6 bases at J, with 17 bases between the two ends. Germline CDR1 and CDR2: SGHRS and YFSETQ. The CDR3 is 14 residues long. The CDR3: CASYTGNPINEQFF. DNA for the CDR3: TGCGCCAGCTACACAGGGAATCCTATCAATGAGCAGTTCTTC.

The chain uses TRBV19 and TRBJ1-5, with D maybe TRBD1 (6 bases). The germline V and J ends were trimmed by 3 bases and 1 base, with 13 bases remaining between them. CDR1 and CDR2 (germline): LNHDA, SQIVND (reference sequence). The CDR3 consists of 16 residues. The CDR3 sequence is CASSIIRGGSNQPQHF. As DNA, the CDR3 is TGTGCCAGTAGTATTATCCGAGGGGGAAGCAATCAGCCCCAGCATTTT.

The V gene is TRBV6-6, the J gene TRBJ2-5, with a weak D call TRBD1 (6 bases). Germline-derived CDR1 and CDR2 are MNHNY and SVGAGI (reference sequence). The V gene lost 8 bases and the J gene lost 4 bases, with 17 bases spanning the gap. CDR3 size: 14 residues. The CDR3 is CASGGGPGSETQYF. CDR3 coding DNA: TGTGCCAGCGGGGGCGGACCTGGGTCAGAGACCCAGTACTTC.

The rearrangement joins TRBV28 to TRBJ2-1; 8 bases map to TRBD1. Germline trimming cut 5 bases from V and 7 bases from J; bases unmatched to any gene: 7. From germline, CDR1 is MDHEN and CDR2 SYDVKM. The CDR3 loop spans 14 amino acids. In DNA form, the CDR3 reads TGTGCCAGCAGTCCGCGGGACAGGACAAATGAGCAGTTCTTC. Encoded protein: CASSPRDRTNEQFF. Supplemented by reference TRBV28 and TRBJ2-1, the full variable domain reads DVKVTQSSRYLVKRTGEKVFLECVQDMDHENMFWYRQDPGLGLRLIYFSYDVKMKEKGDIPEGYSVSREKKERFSLILESASTNQTSMYLCASSPRDRTNEQFFGPGTRLTVL.

This chain links TRBV30 with TRBJ2-5; 11 positions match TRBD2. The CDR3 runs 15 residues. Germline assignment: CDR1 GTSNPN and CDR2 SVGIG (reference sequence). The J segment lost 5 bases and the V segment lost 0 bases, leaving 5 bases of the junction unmatched. CDR3 coding DNA: TGTGCCTGGAGTGTTCACACTAGCGGGAGCGAGACCCAGTACTTC. This encodes CAWSVHTSGSETQYF.

The rearrangement joins TRBV5-4 to TRBJ2-1; 13 bases are shared with TRBD2. Germline loops: CDR1 SGHNT, CDR2 YYREEE (reference sequence). Losses at the gene ends were 0 bases for V and 8 bases for J; bases not matched to a gene: 5. The CDR3 runs to 16 residues. The chain's CDR3 is CASSLGLAGGEDEQFF. The CDR3 coding sequence is TGTGCCAGCAGCTTGGGACTAGCGGGAGGCGAGGATGAGCAGTTCTTC.

The chain combines TRBV7-8 with TRBJ1-5; no clear D. Trimming removed 4 bases at V and 4 bases at J, with 11 bases between. This CDR3 contains 14 residues. Germline assignment: CDR1 SGHVS and CDR2 FQNEAQ. In DNA form, the CDR3 reads TGTGCCAGCAGCTCCGACCCGGGTAATCAGCCCCAGCATTTT. Translation: CASSSDPGNQPQHF.

This chain connects TRBV7-9 to TRBJ2-5, with D uncertain. This CDR3 is 11 amino acids long. CDR1 and CDR2 (germline): SEHNR, FQNEAQ (reference sequence). The ends were cut back, 5 bases at V and 4 bases at J, with 5 bases in the middle. The CDR3 nucleotides read TGTGCCAGCAGCCCCGGAGAGACCCAGTACTTC. Translation: CASSPGETQYF.

The gene calls are TRBV5-1 and TRBJ2-3, with D possibly being TRBD2 (6 bases). The germline V and J ends were trimmed by 1 base and 1 base, with 10 bases remaining between them. The CDR3 is 15 residues long. Germline CDR1 and CDR2: SGHRS and YFSETQ. The DNA of the CDR3 is TGCGCCAGCAGCTTGAAGGCTAGCGGCACAGATACGCAGTATTTT. Translating it yields CASSLKASGTDTQYF.

The rearrangement links TRBV28 to TRBJ1-5; unclear D gene. This CDR3 has 18 residues. Trimming took off 4 bases at V and 3 bases at J, with 22 bases between the two ends. CDR1 is MDHEN, CDR2 SYDVKM, per germline. The CDR3 here is CASSWESTMEDYNQPQHF. For the CDR3, the DNA is TGTGCCAGCAGTTGGGAGTCAACAATGGAAGACTACAATCAGCCCCAGCATTTT.

The gene calls are TRBV4-2 and TRBJ1-2, with D perhaps TRBD1 (6 bases). The CDR3 runs to 13 residues. Germline lookup yields CDR1 LGHNA and CDR2 YNFKEQ. The ends were cut back, 1 base at V and 8 bases at J, with 11 bases in the middle. The CDR3 here is CASSQAGVWGYTF. In DNA, the CDR3 is TGTGCCAGCAGCCAAGCAGGGGTCTGGGGCTACACCTTC.

This clone was observed a handful of times. CDR3 protein: CAWSADRVNQPQHF. CDR3 coding DNA: TGTGCCTGGAGCGCCGACAGGGTGAATCAGCCCCAGCATTTT. The V and J genes are TRBV30 and TRBJ1-5; 7 bases line up with TRBD1. V was pared by 3 bases and J by 4 bases, with 6 bases of the junction left unmatched. The CDR3 runs to 14 residues. Germline CDR1 and CDR2: GTSNPN and SVGIG (reference sequence).

The chain carries TRBV5-1 and TRBJ2-7; the D gene is possibly TRBD1 (6 bases). Trimming stripped 3 bases from V and 0 bases from J, with 13 bases between. CDR3 size: 15 residues. Germline-derived CDR1 and CDR2 are SGHRS and YFSETQ. The CDR3 sequence: CASSYRIGGSYEQYF. CDR3 nucleotides: TGCGCCAGCAGCTACCGTATAGGGGGCTCCTACGAGCAGTACTTC.

The rearrangement joins TRBV28 to TRBJ2-7, with D perhaps TRBD2 (6 bases). The CDR3 totals 15 residues. V was clipped by 2 bases and J by 1 base, with 12 bases between them. Germline V gene lookup returns CDR1 MDHEN and CDR2 SYDVKM. As DNA, the CDR3 is TGTGCCAGCAGTTTAACGGGAGTAGGTTCCTACGAGCAGTACTTC. Translated, it gives CASSLTGVGSYEQYF.

This rearrangement joins TRBV6-1 to TRBJ2-1, with D unresolved. CDR1 and CDR2 from the germline V gene are MNHNS and SASEGT. Trimming removed 3 bases at V and 5 bases at J, with 14 bases between. The CDR3 is 15 amino acids. The chain's CDR3 is CASSDYSPGDNEQFF. CDR3 coding DNA: TGTGCCAGCAGTGACTACTCACCCGGAGACAATGAGCAGTTCTTC.

This clone was seen only once. The V and J genes are TRBV5-1 and TRBJ1-1, with D uncertain. The V and J ends lost 0 bases and 5 bases respectively, with 8 bases between them. CDR3 size: 13 residues. In germline, CDR1 is SGHRS, CDR2 YFSETQ. The CDR3 nucleotides are TGCGCCAGCAGCTTGGCCGAGGGTACTGAAGCTTTCTTT. It translates to CASSLAEGTEAFF.

This chain links TRBV7-8 with TRBJ1-5; TRBD1 agrees at 11 bases. The length of the CDR3 is 17 residues. V lost 1 base, J lost 5 bases, and 7 bases stayed unmatched. CDR1 and CDR2 (germline): SGHVS, FQNEAQ. As DNA, the CDR3 is TGTGCCAGCAGCTTAGTCGGAGGACAGGGGGCTGATCAGCCCCAGCATTTT. It yields the protein CASSLVGGQGADQPQHF.

This chain connects TRBV28 to TRBJ2-7; the match to TRBD2 covers 11 bases. Germline CDR1 is MDHEN and CDR2 is SYDVKM. The CDR3 is made up of 15 amino acids. J was trimmed by 1 base and V by 5 bases; bases with no gene match: 4. The CDR3 DNA follows: TGTGCCAGCAGTCCGTCTAGCGGGGGGTCCTACGAGCAGTACTTC. It specifies CASSPSSGGSYEQYF. The full variable domain, its missing parts supplied by reference TRBV28 and TRBJ2-7, is DVKVTQSSRYLVKRTGEKVFLECVQDMDHENMFWYRQDPGLGLRLIYFSYDVKMKEKGDIPEGYSVSREKKERFSLILESASTNQTSMYLCASSPSSGGSYEQYFGPGTRLTVT.